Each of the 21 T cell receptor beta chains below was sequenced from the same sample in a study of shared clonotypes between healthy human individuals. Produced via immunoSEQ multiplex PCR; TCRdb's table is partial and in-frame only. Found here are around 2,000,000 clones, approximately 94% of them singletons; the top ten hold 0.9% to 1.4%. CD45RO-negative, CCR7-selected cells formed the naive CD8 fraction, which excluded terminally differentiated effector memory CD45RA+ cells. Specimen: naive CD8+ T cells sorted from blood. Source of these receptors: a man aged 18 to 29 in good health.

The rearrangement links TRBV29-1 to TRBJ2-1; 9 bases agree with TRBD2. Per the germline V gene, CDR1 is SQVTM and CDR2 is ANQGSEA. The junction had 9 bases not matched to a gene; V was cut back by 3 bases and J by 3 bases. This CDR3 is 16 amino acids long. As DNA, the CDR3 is TGCAGCGTTGAGGGTCGCCCTAGCGGGGTCTACAATGAGCAGTTCTTC. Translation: CSVEGRPSGVYNEQFF.

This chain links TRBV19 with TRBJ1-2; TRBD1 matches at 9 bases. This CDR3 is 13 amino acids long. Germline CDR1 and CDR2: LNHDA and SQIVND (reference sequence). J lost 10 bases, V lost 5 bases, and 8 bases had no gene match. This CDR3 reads CASSLQGTGFYTF. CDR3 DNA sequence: TGTGCCAGTAGTCTGCAAGGGACAGGGTTCTACACCTTC.

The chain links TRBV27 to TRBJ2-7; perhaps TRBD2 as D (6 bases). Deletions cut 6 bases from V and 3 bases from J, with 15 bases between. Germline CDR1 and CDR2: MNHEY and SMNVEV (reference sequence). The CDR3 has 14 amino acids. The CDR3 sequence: CASRPKGDFYEQYF. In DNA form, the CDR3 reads TGTGCCAGCAGGCCGAAAGGGGACTTCTACGAGCAGTACTTC.

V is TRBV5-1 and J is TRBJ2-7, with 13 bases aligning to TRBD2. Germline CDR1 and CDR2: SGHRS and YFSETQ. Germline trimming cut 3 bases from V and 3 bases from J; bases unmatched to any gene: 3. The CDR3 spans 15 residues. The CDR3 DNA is TGCGCCAGCAGCTCCGGGACTAGCGGGGTCTACGAGCAGTACTTC. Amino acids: CASSSGTSGVYEQYF.

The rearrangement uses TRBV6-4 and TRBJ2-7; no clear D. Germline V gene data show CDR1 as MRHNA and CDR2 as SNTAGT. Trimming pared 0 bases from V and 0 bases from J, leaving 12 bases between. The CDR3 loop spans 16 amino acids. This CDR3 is CASSDSCTSISYEQYF. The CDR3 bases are TGTGCCAGCAGTGACTCGTGCACATCGATCTCCTACGAGCAGTACTTC.

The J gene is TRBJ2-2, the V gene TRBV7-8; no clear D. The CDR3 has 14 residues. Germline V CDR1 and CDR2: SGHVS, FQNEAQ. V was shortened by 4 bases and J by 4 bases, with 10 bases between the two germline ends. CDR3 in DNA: TGTGCCAGCAGCTGGCGGTCGGGCACCGGGGAGCTGTTTTTT. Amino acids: CASSWRSGTGELFF.

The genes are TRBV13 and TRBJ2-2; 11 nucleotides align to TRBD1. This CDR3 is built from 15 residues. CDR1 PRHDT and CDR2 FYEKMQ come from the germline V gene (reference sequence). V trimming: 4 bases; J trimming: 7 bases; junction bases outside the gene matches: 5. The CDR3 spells CASSYGTGGSGELFF. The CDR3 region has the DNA TGTGCCAGCAGCTACGGGACAGGGGGGAGCGGGGAGCTGTTTTTT.

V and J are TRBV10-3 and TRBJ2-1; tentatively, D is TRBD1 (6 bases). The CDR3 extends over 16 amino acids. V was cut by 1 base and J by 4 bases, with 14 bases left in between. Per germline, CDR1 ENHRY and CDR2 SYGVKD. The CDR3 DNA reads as TGTGCCATCAGTGAGTTGGACAGCACCCCTTACAATGAGCAGTTCTTC. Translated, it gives CAISELDSTPYNEQFF.

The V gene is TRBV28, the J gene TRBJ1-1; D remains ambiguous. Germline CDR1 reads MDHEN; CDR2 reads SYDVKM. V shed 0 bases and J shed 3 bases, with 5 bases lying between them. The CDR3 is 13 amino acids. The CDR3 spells CASSLWGYTEAFF. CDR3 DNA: TGTGCCAGCAGTTTATGGGGTTACACTGAAGCTTTCTTT.

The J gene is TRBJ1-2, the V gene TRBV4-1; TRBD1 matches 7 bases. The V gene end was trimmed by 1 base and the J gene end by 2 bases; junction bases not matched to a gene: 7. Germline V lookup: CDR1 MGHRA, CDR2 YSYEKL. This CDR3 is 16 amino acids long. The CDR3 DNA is TGCGCCAGCAGCCAAGGCCTCGGAGGGGGCAACTATGGCTACACCTTC. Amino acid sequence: CASSQGLGGGNYGYTF.

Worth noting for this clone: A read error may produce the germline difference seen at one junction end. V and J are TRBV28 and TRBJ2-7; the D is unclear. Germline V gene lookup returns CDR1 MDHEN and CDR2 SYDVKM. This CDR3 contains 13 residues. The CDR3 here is CASSLSDSHEQYF. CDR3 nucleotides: TGTGCCAGCAGTTTATCCGACTCCCACGAGCAGTACTTC.

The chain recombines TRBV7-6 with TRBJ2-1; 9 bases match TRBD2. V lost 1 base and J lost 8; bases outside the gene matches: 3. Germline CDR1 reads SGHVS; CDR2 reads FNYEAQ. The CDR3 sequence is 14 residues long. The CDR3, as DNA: TGTGCCAGCAGCTTAGTTCTAGCGGGACATGAGCAGTTCTTC. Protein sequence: CASSLVLAGHEQFF.

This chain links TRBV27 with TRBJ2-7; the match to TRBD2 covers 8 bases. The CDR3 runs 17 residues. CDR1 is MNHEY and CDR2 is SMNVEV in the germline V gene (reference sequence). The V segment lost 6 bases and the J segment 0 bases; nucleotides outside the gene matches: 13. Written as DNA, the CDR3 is TGTGCCAGCAGCTTAATCGGGGTTAGCGGGGTCTCCTACGAGCAGTACTTC. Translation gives CASSLIGVSGVSYEQYF.

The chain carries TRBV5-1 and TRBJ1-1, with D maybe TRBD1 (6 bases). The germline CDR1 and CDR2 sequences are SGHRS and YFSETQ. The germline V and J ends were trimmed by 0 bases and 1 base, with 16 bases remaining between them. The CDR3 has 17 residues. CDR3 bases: TGCGCCAGCAGCTTGGCCTGGCAGGGGTGGGCGAACACTGAAGCTTTCTTT. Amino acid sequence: CASSLAWQGWANTEAFF.

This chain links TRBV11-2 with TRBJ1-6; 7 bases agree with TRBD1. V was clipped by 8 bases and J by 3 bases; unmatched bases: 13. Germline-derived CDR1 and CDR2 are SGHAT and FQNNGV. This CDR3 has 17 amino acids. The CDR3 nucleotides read TGTGCCAGCGGCATGGGACAGCCATCAGGCTATAATTCACCCCTCCACTTT. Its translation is CASGMGQPSGYNSPLHF. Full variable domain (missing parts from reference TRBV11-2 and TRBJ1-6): EAGVAQSPRYKIIEKRQSVAFWCNPISGHATLYWYQQILGQGPKLLIQFQNNGVVDDSQLPKDRFSAERLKGVDSTLKIQPAKLEDSAVYLCASGMGQPSGYNSPLHFGNGTRLTVT.

In DNA, the CDR3 is TGCGCCAGCAGCCAAGGTACGTGGAGACAGTACAATCAGCCCCAGCATTTT. Residues: CASSQGTWRQYNQPQHF. The chain is built from TRBV4-3 and TRBJ1-5, with D perhaps TRBD1 (5 bases). The CDR3 sequence is 17 residues long. The germline V gene encodes CDR1 LGHNA and CDR2 YSLEER. V shed 1 base and J shed 3 bases, with 16 bases lying between them.

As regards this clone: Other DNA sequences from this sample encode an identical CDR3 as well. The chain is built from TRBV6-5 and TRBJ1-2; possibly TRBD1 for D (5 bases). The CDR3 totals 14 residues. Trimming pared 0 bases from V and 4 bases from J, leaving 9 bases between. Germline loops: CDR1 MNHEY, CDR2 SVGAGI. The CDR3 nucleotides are TGTGCCAGCAGTTACTCTAGTGGGACCTATGGCTACACCTTC. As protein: CASSYSSGTYGYTF.

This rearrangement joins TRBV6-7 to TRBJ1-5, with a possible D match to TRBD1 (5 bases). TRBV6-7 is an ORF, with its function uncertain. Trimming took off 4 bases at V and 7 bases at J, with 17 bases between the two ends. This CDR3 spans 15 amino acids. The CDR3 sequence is CASSSRDLLTQPQHF. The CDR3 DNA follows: TGTGCCAGCAGTTCCCGGGACCTCTTGACGCAGCCCCAGCATTTT.

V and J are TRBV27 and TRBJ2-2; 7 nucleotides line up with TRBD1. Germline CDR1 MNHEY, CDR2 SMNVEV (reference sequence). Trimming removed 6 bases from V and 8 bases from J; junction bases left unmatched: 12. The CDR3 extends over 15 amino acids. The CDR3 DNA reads TGTGCCAGCAGGCGAGGACAGGCCTTGGGGGGGGAGCTGTTTTTT. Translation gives CASRRGQALGGELFF.

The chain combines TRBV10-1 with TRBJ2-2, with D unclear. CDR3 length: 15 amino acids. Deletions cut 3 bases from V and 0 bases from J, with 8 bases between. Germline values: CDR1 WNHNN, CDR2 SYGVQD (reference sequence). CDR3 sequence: CASSDLGPNTGELFF. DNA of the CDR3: TGCGCCAGCAGTGATTTAGGGCCGAACACCGGGGAGCTGTTTTTT.

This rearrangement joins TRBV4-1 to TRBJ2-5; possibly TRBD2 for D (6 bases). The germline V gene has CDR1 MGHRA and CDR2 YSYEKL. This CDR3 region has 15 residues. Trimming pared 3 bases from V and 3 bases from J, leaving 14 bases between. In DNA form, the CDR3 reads TGCGCCAGCAGCCACGAGCGGCGGGGAGAAGAGACCCAGTACTTC. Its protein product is CASSHERRGEETQYF.